This paragraph reports one T cell receptor (beta chain). The sample is drawn from a study of blood T cell repertoires in COVID-19. TCRdb keeps only in-frame clones here, not all; method: immunoSEQ multiplex PCR. The table has about 400,000 clones, about 90% seen once. Individuals drawn from around 24 US areas were about 18 to 90 years old. This CDR3 region has 13 residues. Looked up from germline, CDR1 is SNHLY and CDR2 is FYNNEI. The V end lost 5 bases, the J end lost 2 bases, and 9 bases lay between the germline ends. This rearrangement joins TRBV2 to TRBJ1-2; D gene uncertain. The clonotype originates from a woman aged 25 to 45 who had recovered from COVID-19. The material sequenced was PBMCs or T cells enriched from blood (not recorded which). CDR3 region: CASSRDSNYGYTF. The CDR3 DNA is TGTGCCAGCAGTCGGGATTCAAACTATGGCTACACCTTC. The variable domain in full, completed from reference TRBV2 and TRBJ1-2, reads EPEVTQTPSHQVTQMGQEVILRCVPISNHLYFYWYRQILGQKVEFLVSFYNNEISEKSEIFDDQFSVERPDGSNFTLKIRSTKLEDSAMYFCASSRDSNYGYTFGSGTRLTVV.